This note documents a single T cell receptor (beta chain) sequence. This entry belongs to a study of T cell responses to AZD1222 COVID-19 vaccine. The CDR3 has 12 amino acids. Deletions cut 6 bases from V and 6 bases from J, with 8 bases between. From germline, CDR1 is KGHSH and CDR2 LQKENI. Produced via immunoSEQ multiplex PCR; TCRdb's table is partial and in-frame only. The sample lists around 76,000 clones; 70% to 90% were seen once. The specimen comprised peripheral blood, sampled on day 0 of AZD1222 vaccination. The TCR was taken from an adult in good health. V usage is TRBV18 and J usage is TRBJ2-2; D is possibly TRBD2 (6 bases). This CDR3 reads CASSRDSGELFF. CDR3 in DNA: TGTGCCAGCTCCAGGGACTCCGGGGAGCTGTTTTTT.